Each of the 22 T cell receptor beta chains below was sequenced from the same sample in a study of cytomegalovirus exposure and HLA in healthy donors. This PCR relied on a set of 60 Vbeta primers and 13 Jbeta primers. Profiled with immunoSEQ multiplex PCR; TCRdb holds only in-frame clones, not every one. Seen here are more than 150,000 clones, roughly 87% observed once, and the top ten hold 0.2% to 0.3%. Input material: PBMCs. The receptors were gathered from a girl in the first two years of life in good health and CMV-seronegative.

There are a few counts of this clone. This rearrangement joins TRBV5-1 to TRBJ2-3, with 10 bases aligning to TRBD2. Germline V gene sequence: CDR1 SGHRS, CDR2 YFSETQ. The CDR3 length is 16 residues. The ends lost 2 bases at V and 3 bases at J; junction bases unmatched: 6. The CDR3 nucleotides are TGCGCCAGCAGCTTCCCGGTAGCGGGGGGTACAGATACGCAGTATTTT. This translates into CASSFPVAGGTDTQYF.

The chain couples TRBV19 to TRBJ1-2, with 8 bases matching TRBD1. Germline CDR1 reads LNHDA; CDR2 reads SQIVND (reference sequence). V was pared by 4 bases and J by 2 bases, with 6 bases of the junction left unmatched. This CDR3 has 15 residues. The CDR3 bases are TGTGCCAGTAGTACTCGGACAGGGACCAACTATGGCTACACCTTC. Its translation: CASSTRTGTNYGYTF.

Concerning this clone: The identical CDR3 is also encoded by other nucleotide sequences in the sample. V and J are TRBV13 and TRBJ1-1; D is ambiguous. The V gene's germline CDR1 is PRHDT and CDR2 FYEKMQ (reference sequence). The length of the CDR3 is 13 residues. Trimming removed 5 bases from V and 1 base from J, with 8 bases in between. CDR3 nucleotides: TGTGCCAGCAGCCTGACGGGGAACACTGAAGCTTTCTTT. Protein: CASSLTGNTEAFF.

The V gene is TRBV23-1, the J gene TRBJ2-7; unclear D gene. TRBV23-1 is an ORF for which the function is uncertain. V was trimmed by 7 bases and J by 3 bases, leaving 22 bases between them. The CDR3 length is 16 residues. CDR3 bases: TGCGCCAGCACACTCTTCGTGGGCCCTGCCCACTACGAGCAGTACTTC. It yields the protein CASTLFVGPAHYEQYF.

The chain combines TRBV29-1 with TRBJ1-2; D not resolved. This CDR3 spans 11 amino acids. Trimming took off 5 bases at V and 5 bases at J, with 9 bases between the two ends. Germline V gives CDR1 SQVTM, CDR2 ANQGSEA. The chain's CDR3 is CSVQESYGYTF. The DNA of the CDR3 is TGCAGCGTTCAGGAATCATATGGCTACACCTTC.

The chain is built from TRBV4-3 and TRBJ2-5; possible D gene TRBD1, 6 bases. CDR1 LGHNA and CDR2 YSLEER come from the germline V gene. V shed 1 base and J shed 0 bases, with 15 bases lying between them. This CDR3 has 17 residues. The CDR3 DNA follows: TGCGCCAGCAGCCAAGGGGGGCCGGACGCCGACCAAGAGACCCAGTACTTC. This sequence encodes CASSQGGPDADQETQYF.

The chain joins TRBV30 to TRBJ2-7; 7 bases line up with TRBD1. CDR1 GTSNPN and CDR2 SVGIG come from the germline V gene (reference sequence). The CDR3 loop spans 14 amino acids. V lost 2 bases to trimming and J lost 3 bases; unmatched junction nucleotides: 7. CDR3 region: CAWSFWTGGYEQYF. CDR3 nucleotide sequence: TGTGCCTGGAGTTTTTGGACAGGAGGCTACGAGCAGTACTTC. The full variable domain, with the rest looked up from reference TRBV30 and TRBJ2-7, is SQTIHQWPATLVQPVGSPLSLECTVEGTSNPNLYWYRQAAGRGLQLLFYSVGIGQISSEVPQNLSASRPQDRQFILSSKKLLLSDSGFYLCAWSFWTGGYEQYFGPGTRLTVT.

This sequence joins TRBV30 and TRBJ2-3; 9 nucleotides line up with TRBD2. The CDR3 covers 15 residues. Germline V CDR1 and CDR2: GTSNPN, SVGIG (reference sequence). V gave up 3 bases and J gave up 5 bases; unmatched junction bases: 9. The chain's CDR3 is CAWRGVAGAVDTQYF. The CDR3 DNA reads TGTGCCTGGAGGGGGGTAGCGGGAGCGGTAGATACGCAGTATTTT.

The J gene is TRBJ1-2, the V gene TRBV7-3, with D maybe TRBD1 (5 bases). Trimming cost V 5 bases and J 0 bases, with 16 bases left between them. In germline, CDR1 is SGHTA, CDR2 FQGTGA. The CDR3 consists of 16 residues. The CDR3 protein is CASSPKPGGTNYGYTF. CDR3 coding DNA: TGTGCCAGCAGCCCAAAGCCCGGGGGGACTAACTATGGCTACACCTTC.

For the CDR3, the DNA is TGCGCCAGCAGCCAAGCCCCCGATGGCGACAGGAAAACCTACGAGCAGTACTTC. Its translation is CASSQAPDGDRKTYEQYF. The chain uses TRBV4-3 and TRBJ2-7; a weak D match, TRBD1 (6 bases). Germline CDR1 is LGHNA and CDR2 is YSLEER. This CDR3 has 18 residues. V lost 1 base and J 2 bases, leaving 21 bases between the germline ends.

In regard to this clone: In the same sample, other DNA sequences code for this CDR3. V and J are TRBV27 and TRBJ2-7; the D gene is possibly TRBD2 (6 bases). The germline V and J ends were trimmed by 5 bases and 1 base, with 9 bases remaining between them. There are 13 residues in the CDR3. Germline lookup yields CDR1 MNHEY and CDR2 SMNVEV (reference sequence). CDR3 coding DNA: TGTGCCAGCAGTCTGGGGACTTCCTACGAGCAGTACTTC. Translation gives CASSLGTSYEQYF.

CDR3 region: CASSSPGQPYGYTF. In DNA, the CDR3 is TGTGCCAGCAGTTCCCCGGGACAGCCCTATGGCTACACCTTC. The J gene is TRBJ1-2, the V gene TRBV27; 7 nucleotides align to TRBD1. V was clipped by 4 bases and J by 4 bases; unmatched bases: 6. Per germline, CDR1 MNHEY and CDR2 SMNVEV (reference sequence). The CDR3 has 14 amino acids.

The V gene is TRBV2, the J gene TRBJ2-7; 7 bases map to TRBD2. The V and J ends lost 5 bases and 2 bases, in that order; junction bases with no gene match: 9. CDR3 length: 15 amino acids. CDR1 and CDR2 (germline): SNHLY, FYNNEI. CDR3 DNA: TGTGCCAGCAGTCCCGAGCGGGACCCCCCCTACGAGCAGTACTTC. Its protein is CASSPERDPPYEQYF.

The chain uses TRBV4-3 and TRBJ2-1; weak D call: TRBD2 (5 bases). Trimming took 0 bases from V and 0 from J, leaving 9 bases between them. This CDR3 region has 16 residues. Looked up from germline, CDR1 is LGHNA and CDR2 is YSLEER. This CDR3 reads CASSQEGLTSYNEQFF. The CDR3 DNA reads TGCGCCAGCAGCCAAGAAGGACTGACCTCCTACAATGAGCAGTTCTTC.

This chain joins TRBV2 and TRBJ2-1, with 8 bases matching TRBD1. J lost 7 bases, V lost 7 bases, and 15 bases had no gene match. The CDR3 spans 16 residues. The germline CDR1 and CDR2 sequences are SNHLY and FYNNEI. The CDR3 loop reads CASKTQGAPRTNEQFF. The CDR3 DNA is TGTGCCAGCAAGACCCAGGGGGCTCCAAGGACTAATGAGCAGTTCTTC.

This sequence joins TRBV30 and TRBJ1-5, with TRBD1 identical over 10 bases. Germline CDR1 and CDR2: GTSNPN and SVGIG (reference sequence). Losses at the gene ends were 3 bases for V and 1 base for J; bases not matched to a gene: 6. CDR3 length: 16 residues. CDR3 nucleotides: TGTGCCTGGAGGCCGCAGGGACAGGGGAGCAATCAGCCCCAGCATTTT. It encodes CAWRPQGQGSNQPQHF. The whole variable domain, filled in from reference TRBV30 and TRBJ1-5, reads SQTIHQWPATLVQPVGSPLSLECTVEGTSNPNLYWYRQAAGRGLQLLFYSVGIGQISSEVPQNLSASRPQDRQFILSSKKLLLSDSGFYLCAWRPQGQGSNQPQHFGDGTRLSIL.

V is TRBV5-5 and J is TRBJ2-7; 7 positions agree with TRBD1. The V gene's germline CDR1 is SGHKS and CDR2 YYEKEE (reference sequence). The trim removed 4 bases at V and 3 bases at J, leaving 4 bases unmatched. CDR3 size: 13 residues. CDR3 sequence (DNA): TGTGCCAGCAGCGGGACAGAAAACTACGAGCAGTACTTC. Residues: CASSGTENYEQYF.

Only a few counts were recorded for this clone. This chain uses TRBV30 with TRBJ2-7, with D possibly being TRBD2 (5 bases). The CDR3 has 15 residues. Between the trimmed V and J ends, which lost 1 base and 3 bases, there was a span of 16 bases. The germline CDR1 and CDR2 sequences are GTSNPN and SVGIG (reference sequence). As DNA, the CDR3 is TGTGCCTGGAGTGATCCTTCATCCGGGAACTACGAGCAGTACTTC. Its protein is CAWSDPSSGNYEQYF.

The J gene is TRBJ1-1, the V gene TRBV30; D is undetermined. Trimming stripped 8 bases from V and 0 bases from J, with 10 bases between. The CDR3 length is 12 residues. The germline V gene encodes CDR1 GTSNPN and CDR2 SVGIG (reference sequence). Here the CDR3 DNA reads TGTGCCGGTAGTTATTTGAACACTGAAGCTTTCTTT. This encodes CAGSYLNTEAFF. Looking up the rest from reference TRBV30 and TRBJ1-1 gives the full variable domain: SQTIHQWPATLVQPVGSPLSLECTVEGTSNPNLYWYRQAAGRGLQLLFYSVGIGQISSEVPQNLSASRPQDRQFILSSKKLLLSDSGFYLCAGSYLNTEAFFGQGTRLTVV.

V and J are TRBV11-2 and TRBJ2-7; D may be TRBD1 (6 bases). CDR1 and CDR2 from the germline V gene are SGHAT and FQNNGV. The CDR3 runs 15 residues. V dropped 5 bases and J dropped 3 bases, with 17 bases sitting between them. CDR3 in DNA: TGTGCCAGCAGCCCCCTCAGGGGTCCTCTCTACGAGCAGTACTTC. This gives the protein CASSPLRGPLYEQYF. The variable domain in full, completed from reference TRBV11-2 and TRBJ2-7, reads EAGVAQSPRYKIIEKRQSVAFWCNPISGHATLYWYQQILGQGPKLLIQFQNNGVVDDSQLPKDRFSAERLKGVDSTLKIQPAKLEDSAVYLCASSPLRGPLYEQYFGPGTRLTVT.

The V call is TRBV10-1, the J call TRBJ2-3; TRBD2 matches at 10 bases. The CDR3 consists of 18 residues. Germline loops: CDR1 WNHNN, CDR2 SYGVQD (reference sequence). With 4 bases clipped from V and 0 bases from J, the junction kept 10 bases outside the gene matches. The CDR3 bases are TGCGCCAGCAGTGTTGGAATAGCGGGAGGCCTTAGCACAGATACGCAGTATTTT. Encoded protein: CASSVGIAGGLSTDTQYF.

This chain connects TRBV29-1 to TRBJ1-1, with D possibly being TRBD1 (6 bases). The V gene lost 0 bases and the J gene lost 11 bases, with 31 bases spanning the gap. Germline loops: CDR1 SQVTM, CDR2 ANQGSEA. The CDR3 runs 18 residues. CDR3 residues: CSVEDPGGRVGAHRYAFF. The CDR3, as DNA: TGCAGCGTTGAAGATCCTGGGGGCAGGGTAGGGGCACATCGGTATGCTTTCTTT.